The 29 T cell receptor beta chains in this list originate from one sample, sequenced in a study of T cell clones after liver transplantation. The method was immunoSEQ multiplex PCR; TCRdb's version includes in-frame clones alone and lacks a portion of them. The sample yields about 80,000 clones, about 82% seen once. Sample: CD4+ T cells from blood, taken around 42 months after liver transplant. These receptors were taken from a human patient who received a liver transplant. Some T cells may arise from the graft donor.

The rearrangement uses TRBV28 and TRBJ2-3; D ambiguous. Trimming took 7 bases from V and 1 from J, leaving 9 bases between them. The CDR3 consists of 13 residues. Per the germline V gene, CDR1 is MDHEN and CDR2 is SYDVKM. CDR3 sequence reads: CASNTGGTDTQYF. The CDR3 DNA sequence: TGTGCCAGCAATACCGGTGGCACAGATACGCAGTATTTT.

The chain joins TRBV7-6 to TRBJ2-2; TRBD2 matches 13 bases. V shed 3 bases, J shed 3 bases, and the junction held 1 base outside the gene matches. Germline values: CDR1 SGHVS, CDR2 FNYEAQ. This CDR3 contains 16 residues. In DNA, the CDR3 is TGTGCCAGCAGCTTGGGACTAGCGGGGTACACCGGGGAGCTGTTTTTT. It codes for CASSLGLAGYTGELFF.

The genes are TRBV7-2 and TRBJ1-1; D is unresolved. The CDR3 is 16 amino acids. CDR1 is SGHTA, CDR2 FQGNSA, per germline. Trimming pared 1 base from V and 2 bases from J, leaving 14 bases between. The CDR3 DNA reads as TGTGCCAGCAGCTTAGGCCTTAAGGGTCGCAACACTGAAGCTTTCTTT. Protein: CASSLGLKGRNTEAFF.

This clone occurred a few times. The chain uses TRBV4-1 and TRBJ1-5; D gene uncertain. Trimming stripped 2 bases from V and 7 bases from J, with 15 bases between. The CDR3 runs to 15 residues. Per germline, CDR1 MGHRA and CDR2 YSYEKL. CDR3 in DNA: TGCGCCAGCAGCCAAACCGTCCTAATGGCGCAGCCCCAGCATTTT. Amino acid sequence: CASSQTVLMAQPQHF.

V gene TRBV5-1 combines with J gene TRBJ2-5, with D tentatively TRBD1 (5 bases). Germline CDR1 is SGHRS and CDR2 is YFSETQ. With 7 bases removed from V and 1 base from J, the gap between germline ends came to 14 bases. CDR3 length: 14 residues. CDR3 sequence: CASGQGSSQETQYF. In DNA form, the CDR3 reads TGCGCCAGCGGCCAGGGCTCGAGCCAAGAGACCCAGTACTTC.

This chain connects TRBV2 to TRBJ2-1; D is unresolved. The V gene lost 8 bases and the J gene lost 1 base, with 15 bases spanning the gap. The V gene's germline CDR1 is SNHLY and CDR2 FYNNEI. The CDR3 is made up of 15 amino acids. Here the CDR3 DNA reads TGTGCCAGCCATGAGGCGGCTTCGTCCTACAATGAGCAGTTCTTC. Amino acids: CASHEAASSYNEQFF.

The CDR3 here is CASSDEASYGYTF. DNA of the CDR3: TGTGCCAGCAGTGACGAGGCGTCCTATGGCTACACCTTC. The J gene is TRBJ1-2, the V gene TRBV2; D remains unclear. CDR1 and CDR2 from the germline V gene are SNHLY and FYNNEI. Trimming took 3 bases from V and 4 from J, leaving 9 bases between them. This CDR3 comprises 13 residues. The full variable domain, rest sourced from reference TRBV2 and TRBJ1-2, is EPEVTQTPSHQVTQMGQEVILRCVPISNHLYFYWYRQILGQKVEFLVSFYNNEISEKSEIFDDQFSVERPDGSNFTLKIRSTKLEDSAMYFCASSDEASYGYTFGSGTRLTVV.

This chain links TRBV21-1 with TRBJ1-5; the table's D gene call, TRBD1, was not cross checked with the DNA. TRBV21-1 is a pseudogene locus. The CDR3 has 17 amino acids. Here the CDR3 reads CASSKDLIQGSNQPQHF. In DNA, the CDR3 is TGTGCCAGCAGCAAAGATCTGATTCAGGGGTCCAATCAACCCCAGCATTTT.

The chain employs TRBV30 and TRBJ1-1; the D is unclear. The CDR3 is 11 residues long. CDR1 GTSNPN and CDR2 SVGIG come from the germline V gene (reference sequence). Trimming stripped 6 bases from V and 1 base from J, with 6 bases between. The CDR3 loop reads CACRKNTEAFF. The CDR3 nucleotides are TGTGCCTGTCGGAAGAACACTGAAGCTTTCTTT.

The rearrangement joins TRBV28 to TRBJ1-3; 8 bases align to TRBD1. This CDR3 has 15 residues. After removal of 6 bases from V and 9 bases from J, the junction contained 13 bases not matched to a gene. CDR1 and CDR2 from the germline V gene are MDHEN and SYDVKM. The CDR3 nucleotides read TGTGCCAGCAGGGTACGGGACAGGCAAAACGGCACCATATATTTT. It specifies CASRVRDRQNGTIYF.

This chain connects TRBV5-1 to TRBJ2-7, with D perhaps TRBD2 (6 bases). Trimming stripped 4 bases from V and 5 bases from J, with 19 bases between. The CDR3 runs 15 residues. Germline CDR1 reads SGHRS; CDR2 reads YFSETQ. CDR3 loop: CASSPLRGQGHEQYF. CDR3 DNA: TGCGCCAGCAGCCCCCTGCGGGGTCAGGGCCACGAGCAGTACTTC.

The rearrangement uses TRBV18 and TRBJ2-7; 7 bases fit TRBD2. V lost 2 bases and J lost 1; bases outside the gene matches: 2. This CDR3 has 14 amino acids. Germline lookup yields CDR1 KGHSH and CDR2 LQKENI. The CDR3 protein is CASSPSGTSYEQYF. The CDR3 DNA reads as TGTGCCAGCTCACCAAGCGGGACGTCCTACGAGCAGTACTTC.

The genes are TRBV18 and TRBJ1-1; no firm D call. The CDR3 runs 14 residues. Germline-derived CDR1 and CDR2 are KGHSH and LQKENI. V lost 3 bases and J lost 2, with 10 bases in between. The CDR3 protein is CASSPKLDNTEAFF. The CDR3 nucleotides are TGTGCCAGCTCACCGAAGTTGGACAACACTGAAGCTTTCTTT.

As to this clone: Additional DNA sequences in this sample encode the identical CDR3. The J gene is TRBJ2-2, the V gene TRBV9, with D uncertain. The CDR3 covers 12 residues. CDR1 and CDR2 (germline): SGDLS, YYNGEE. V gave up 2 bases and J gave up 4 bases, with 3 bases separating them. The CDR3: CASSVPTGELFF. CDR3 in DNA: TGTGCCAGCAGCGTCCCCACCGGGGAGCTGTTTTTT.

J is TRBJ2-3 and V is TRBV5-1, with 7 nucleotides matching TRBD1. From germline, CDR1 is SGHRS and CDR2 YFSETQ. Trimming cost V 4 bases and J 6 bases; bases outside gene matches: 8. This CDR3 spans 14 amino acids. Here the CDR3 reads CASSPDREADTQYF. CDR3 nucleotide sequence: TGCGCCAGCAGCCCTGACAGGGAAGCCGATACGCAGTATTTT. Complete variable domain (other parts from reference TRBV5-1 and TRBJ2-3): KAGVTQTPRYLIKTRGQQVTLSCSPISGHRSVSWYQQTPGQGLQFLFEYFSETQRNKGNFPGRFSGRQFSNSRSEMNVSTLELGDSALYLCASSPDREADTQYFGPGTRLTVL.

The chain links TRBV4-2 to TRBJ1-1; D uncertain. This CDR3 has 14 residues. Germline loops: CDR1 LGHNA, CDR2 YNFKEQ. V dropped 1 base and J dropped 6 bases, with 12 bases sitting between them. In DNA, the CDR3 is TGTGCCAGCAGCCAAGTGGGGAAGTGGGCTGAAGCTTTCTTT. It codes for CASSQVGKWAEAFF.

This clone has more than one count but fewer than ten. The V and J genes are TRBV6-5 and TRBJ1-5; D possibly corresponds to TRBD1 (6 bases). This CDR3 region has 13 residues. The V gene's germline CDR1 is MNHEY and CDR2 SVGAGI. The ends were cut back, 8 bases at V and 6 bases at J, with 14 bases in the middle. The CDR3: CASSRVGAQPQHF. The CDR3 nucleotides read TGTGCCAGCTCGAGGGTGGGGGCTCAGCCCCAGCATTTT.

This clone has at least ten counts. J is TRBJ2-7 and V is TRBV28; D perhaps matches TRBD2 (6 bases). This CDR3 is built from 17 residues. Germline V gene data show CDR1 as MDHEN and CDR2 as SYDVKM. The germline V and J ends were trimmed by 2 bases and 3 bases, with 20 bases remaining between them. This CDR3 is CASSLEYGVAAIYEQYF. CDR3 DNA sequence: TGTGCCAGCAGTTTAGAATACGGAGTAGCGGCGATCTACGAGCAGTACTTC.

This chain links TRBV20-1 with TRBJ1-1; the D is unclear. This CDR3 is 11 amino acids long. Germline V CDR1 and CDR2: DFQATT, SNEGSKA (reference sequence). V lost 4 bases and J lost 1, with 4 bases in between. CDR3 in amino acids: CSAMGNTEAFF. The CDR3 nucleotides are TGCAGTGCTATGGGGAACACTGAAGCTTTCTTT.

The rearrangement uses TRBV27 and TRBJ2-2; 13 bases align to TRBD2. This CDR3 is built from 16 residues. Germline V CDR1 and CDR2: MNHEY, SMNVEV (reference sequence). Unmatched junction bases numbered 2, after V lost 5 bases and J lost 2 bases. The CDR3 here is CASSRLAGGNTGELFF. The CDR3 region has the DNA TGTGCCAGCAGTCGACTAGCGGGGGGAAACACCGGGGAGCTGTTTTTT.

V usage is TRBV28 and J usage is TRBJ1-2, with TRBD1 matching 10 bases. V shed 2 bases and J 4 bases; nucleotides not matched to a gene: 1. The CDR3 has 14 residues. The germline CDR1 and CDR2 sequences are MDHEN and SYDVKM. The CDR3 DNA follows: TGTGCCAGCAGTTTAGGGACAGGGGCCTATGGCTACACCTTC. Translated: CASSLGTGAYGYTF.

The chain links TRBV6-6 to TRBJ2-7; the match to TRBD2 covers 12 bases. The CDR3 contains 13 residues. The germline V gene has CDR1 MNHNY and CDR2 SVGAGI (reference sequence). The V and J ends lost 5 bases and 7 bases, in that order; junction bases with no gene match: 3. The CDR3 sequence: CASSSGLAGEQYF. In nucleotides, the CDR3 is TGTGCCAGCAGTAGTGGACTAGCGGGAGAGCAGTACTTC.

The CDR3: CASRSSVNYGYTF. The CDR3 DNA reads as TGTGCCAGCAGGTCGTCGGTTAACTATGGCTACACCTTC. The chain recombines TRBV5-4 with TRBJ1-2; D uncertain. CDR3 length: 13 residues. Trimming removed 5 bases from V and 1 base from J, with 9 bases in between. CDR1 is SGHNT and CDR2 is YYREEE in the germline V gene (reference sequence).

The CDR3 DNA follows: TGCGCCAGCAGCAACCAAGGGTATATTTCGGATACGCAGTATTTT. It is translated as CASSNQGYISDTQYF. The chain is built from TRBV5-1 and TRBJ2-3; no clear D gene. V lost 4 bases, J lost 6 bases, and 18 bases lay in between. The CDR3 length is 15 residues. Germline assignment: CDR1 SGHRS and CDR2 YFSETQ.

The chain employs TRBV2 and TRBJ2-3; D is possibly TRBD1 (6 bases). V was shortened by 6 bases and J by 0 bases, with 16 bases between the two germline ends. This CDR3 comprises 16 residues. Germline CDR1 and CDR2: SNHLY and FYNNEI. In DNA, the CDR3 is TGTGCCAGCAGCCGTTCCTACAGGGCCAGCACAGATACGCAGTATTTT. This encodes CASSRSYRASTDTQYF.

This clone was detected once. V gene TRBV6-5 combines with J gene TRBJ1-5; D unresolved. V lost 5 bases and J 2 bases, leaving 7 bases between the germline ends. From germline, CDR1 is MNHEY and CDR2 SVGAGI. This CDR3 is built from 13 residues. The CDR3 DNA reads TGTGCCAGCAGTCTAGTACGCAATCAGCCCCAGCATTTT. Translation gives CASSLVRNQPQHF.

The chain links TRBV14 to TRBJ1-3; no definite D call. Germline V gene sequence: CDR1 SGHDN, CDR2 FVKESK. Trimming removed 1 base at V and 8 bases at J, with 12 bases between. This CDR3 has 14 amino acids. The CDR3 nucleotides read TGTGCCAGCAGCCAAGGGCCGTCCTCTGACACCATATATTTT. It yields the protein CASSQGPSSDTIYF.

The chain carries TRBV28 and TRBJ2-3, with 9 bases matching TRBD1. V shed 2 bases, J shed 14 bases, and the junction held 11 bases outside the gene matches. The CDR3 runs to 14 residues. The germline gives CDR1 MDHEN, CDR2 SYDVKM. The CDR3 reads CASSLRAYRGLSYF. The CDR3 coding sequence is TGTGCCAGCAGTTTAAGGGCTTACAGGGGGCTTTCGTATTTT.

The V call is TRBV27, the J call TRBJ1-1; D is possibly TRBD1 (6 bases). The CDR3 spans 12 residues. Germline V gives CDR1 MNHEY, CDR2 SMNVEV (reference sequence). The V and J ends lost 0 bases and 8 bases respectively, with 7 bases between them. The CDR3 loop reads CASSLSGTEAFF. CDR3 sequence (DNA): TGTGCCAGCAGTTTATCGGGGACAGAAGCTTTCTTT.